This T cell receptor beta chain appears in the sequencing data of a study of CD8 T cells in ankylosing spondylitis (dated by TCRdb to the late 2010s). With regard to the full study: The study set out to find disease-linked TCR variants by profiling T cell receptor beta repertoires in ankylosing spondylitis patients and healthy donors. The whole study cohort included 108 healthy donors and around 25 ankylosing spondylitis patients. Peripheral blood was sampled, and synovial fluid was additionally collected from ankylosing spondylitis patients. Overall study outcomes, separate from this receptor: Blood from ankylosing spondylitis patients appeared to be characterized by a TCR beta motif composed of about eight highly homologous amino acid variants. The disease-linked clones showed a CD8+ phenotype and occurred at relatively low frequencies in peripheral blood. Some of the motif variants had been reported before in the synovial fluid and blood of reactive arthritis patients, a finding that suggests common disease-initiation mechanisms. According to the report, matched synovial fluid samples from ankylosing spondylitis patients were significantly enriched for the disease-linked clones.

Sequenced using an Illumina HiSeq 2500. Quantitative 5'-RACE with molecular barcodes was the method used to prepare the TCR beta libraries. As for the original processing: A new computational method, built on a probabilistic model of VDJ rearrangement, was used to identify disease-linked TCR variants. The raw public reads went through TCRdb reprocessing: fastp at Q25, MiXCR clone calling, in-frame beta chains kept. One record per CDR3 amino acid sequence lists the most common genes and DNA. TCRdb's processing, not the authors', yielded these V and J calls. The sample has a few hundred thousand distinct CDR3 sequences on record, roughly 8% of them singletons. The top ten constitute more than 14% of the sample. V is pruned by 2 bases and J by 1 base, leaving 2 bases of the junction without a gene match. Sequences SGHRS (CDR1) and YFSETQ (CDR2) are obtained from the germline V gene. Its CDR3 holds 14 amino acids, cysteine through phenylalanine. The only DNA kept is the CDR3, 42 bases in frame from the first base.

This clonotype was detected a few times. Its antigen is not yet known. It has no much larger one-base neighbor in the sample; base qualities were not kept. The clonotype was recovered from a male donor with ankylosing spondylitis. The chain employs TRBV5-1 and TRBJ2-7; 8 nucleotides in the junction match TRBD1. Sequenced: blood, either unsorted or a sorted T cell fraction (not recorded which). The DNA reads TGCGCCAGCAGCTTCCACAGGGGGTCCTACGAGCAGTACTTC. Its coded protein is CASSFHRGSYEQYF.